These 4 T cell receptor beta chains share one sample of origin, sequenced in a study of T cell responses to AZD1222 COVID-19 vaccine. Repertoires were generated with immunoSEQ multiplex PCR, while TCRdb's copy carries only in-frame clones and drops some. The sample has about 150,000 clones, about 93% seen once. Sequencing used peripheral blood, obtained on day 0 of AZD1222 vaccination. Every receptor here comes from an adult in good health.

This rearrangement joins TRBV5-4 to TRBJ1-5, with 8 bases aligning to TRBD1. The CDR3 totals 13 residues. The V gene's germline CDR1 is SGHNT and CDR2 YYREEE (reference sequence). The V and J ends lost 4 bases and 11 bases, in that order; junction bases with no gene match: 8. The CDR3 spells CASSKDREGAQHF. Here the CDR3 DNA reads TGTGCCAGCAGCAAGGACAGGGAGGGAGCCCAGCATTTT.

V is TRBV4-3 and J is TRBJ2-2; D remains ambiguous. CDR1 is LGHNA and CDR2 is YSLEER in the germline V gene. The V and J ends lost 6 bases and 0 bases respectively, with 8 bases between them. This CDR3 spans 14 amino acids. The CDR3 is CASSLLTNTGELFF. In DNA form, the CDR3 reads TGCGCCAGCAGTCTACTTACGAACACCGGGGAGCTGTTTTTT.

J is TRBJ2-3 and V is TRBV28; TRBD1 agrees at 8 bases. The V gene's germline CDR1 is MDHEN and CDR2 SYDVKM. This CDR3 spans 15 amino acids. After removal of 3 bases from V and 8 bases from J, the junction contained 10 bases not matched to a gene. The CDR3 sequence: CASSFLQGASATQYF. The CDR3 region has the DNA TGTGCCAGCAGTTTTCTTCAGGGGGCGTCTGCTACGCAGTATTTT.

The chain carries TRBV28 and TRBJ2-4; 8 positions agree with TRBD2. Germline CDR1 reads MDHEN; CDR2 reads SYDVKM. J lost 6 bases, V lost 3 bases, and 7 bases had no gene match. This CDR3 has 15 amino acids. The CDR3 here is CASSFRGGSGNIQYF. The CDR3 DNA sequence: TGTGCCAGCAGTTTTCGGGGGGGGAGCGGAAACATTCAGTACTTC.